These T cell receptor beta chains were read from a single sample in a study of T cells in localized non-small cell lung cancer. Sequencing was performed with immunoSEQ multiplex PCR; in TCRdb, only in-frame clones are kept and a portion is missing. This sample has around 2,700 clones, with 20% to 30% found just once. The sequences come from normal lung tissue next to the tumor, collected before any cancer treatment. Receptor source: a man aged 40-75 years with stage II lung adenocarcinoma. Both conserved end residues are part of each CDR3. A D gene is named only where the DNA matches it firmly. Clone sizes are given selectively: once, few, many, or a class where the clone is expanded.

CDR3 DNA: TGTGCCAGCTCACGGGGACAGGGGATGAGCAATCAGCCCCAGCATTTT
CDR3 protein: CASSRGQGMSNQPQHF
J gene: TRBJ1-5
clone size: .
D gene: TRBD1
V gene: TRBV18

CDR3 DNA: TGCAGCGTTGCGACGACACTAAGCTCTGGAAACACCATATATTTT
CDR3 protein: CSVATTLSSGNTIYF
J gene: TRBJ1-3
clone size: large
D gene: .
V gene: TRBV29-1

CDR3 DNA: TGTGCCAGTAACGAGCGGCGAGACACCGGGGAGCTGTTTTTT
CDR3 protein: CASNERRDTGELFF
J gene: TRBJ2-2
clone size: few
D gene: .
V gene: TRBV19

CDR3 DNA: TGTGCCATCAGTGAGTCCAACAGGCCTAGCTCCTACGAGCAGTACTTC
CDR3 protein: CAISESNRPSSYEQYF
J gene: TRBJ2-7
clone size: .
D gene: .
V gene: TRBV10-3

CDR3 DNA: TGTGCCAGCAGTCAGACAGGGTCCGGGGAGCTGTTTTTT
CDR3 protein: CASSQTGSGELFF
J gene: TRBJ2-2
clone size: few
D gene: TRBD1
V gene: TRBV6-8

CDR3 DNA: TGTGCCAGCAGTCAACGTCCCCGATCCGGGGAGCTGTTTTTT
CDR3 protein: CASSQRPRSGELFF
J gene: TRBJ2-2
clone size: few
D gene: .
V gene: TRBV6-8

CDR3 DNA: TGTGCCAGCAGTGCCAAACAGGGGAACACTGAAGCTTTCTTT
CDR3 protein: CASSAKQGNTEAFF
J gene: TRBJ1-1
clone size: few
D gene: .
V gene: TRBV6-8

CDR3 DNA: TGTGCCAGCAGCGGCCTAGGGCAGGGCTCTCAGCCCCAGCATTTT
CDR3 protein: CASSGLGQGSQPQHF
J gene: TRBJ1-5
clone size: .
D gene: .
V gene: TRBV11-3

CDR3 DNA: TGCGCCAGCAGCCAAGATACAGCGGGCAATCAGCCCCAGCATTTT
CDR3 protein: CASSQDTAGNQPQHF
J gene: TRBJ1-5
clone size: few
D gene: .
V gene: TRBV4-1

CDR3 DNA: TGTGCCAGCAGTTACAGGGGGCGGCAGGGCCGTCAGCCCCAGCATTTT
CDR3 protein: CASSYRGRQGRQPQHF
J gene: TRBJ1-5
clone size: medium-sized
D gene: TRBD1
V gene: TRBV6-8

CDR3 DNA: TGTGCCAGTAGTATCGGGGGCACTTTCACAGATACGCAGTATTTT
CDR3 protein: CASSIGGTFTDTQYF
J gene: TRBJ2-3
clone size: .
D gene: .
V gene: TRBV19

CDR3 DNA: TGTGCCAGTAGTATAACAGGGGGCCAGAACACTGAAGCTTTCTTT
CDR3 protein: CASSITGGQNTEAFF
J gene: TRBJ1-1
clone size: .
D gene: TRBD1
V gene: TRBV19

CDR3 DNA: TGTGCCAGCAGTGAAGCGATGCTAGCGGGGGGGCGGTATGAGCAGTTCTTC
CDR3 protein: CASSEAMLAGGRYEQFF
J gene: TRBJ2-1
clone size: medium-sized
D gene: TRBD2
V gene: TRBV6-1

CDR3 DNA: TGCGCCAGCAGTGAGTCAGGACCCGGGACTAGCGGCACAGATACGCAGTATTTT
CDR3 protein: CASSESGPGTSGTDTQYF
J gene: TRBJ2-3
clone size: .
D gene: TRBD2
V gene: TRBV10-2

CDR3 DNA: TGTGCCAGCAGCGTAGCAGCGTCCGCTAACTATGGCTACACCTTC
CDR3 protein: CASSVAASANYGYTF
J gene: TRBJ1-2
clone size: few
D gene: .
V gene: TRBV9

CDR3 DNA: TGCGCCAGCAGCCTGATGGGGGGACCAGACACAGATACGCAGTATTTT
CDR3 protein: CASSLMGGPDTDTQYF
J gene: TRBJ2-3
clone size: .
D gene: .
V gene: TRBV5-1

CDR3 DNA: TGTGCCAGCAGCCGGGGGGCTACAGGGTCCTGGAGCGAGCAGTACTTC
CDR3 protein: CASSRGATGSWSEQYF
J gene: TRBJ2-7
clone size: .
D gene: .
V gene: TRBV11-3

CDR3 DNA: TGTGCCAGCAGCTCCACATCCAATCTCAGGAAAGGCGAGCAGTACTTC
CDR3 protein: CASSSTSNLRKGEQYF
J gene: TRBJ2-7
clone size: few
D gene: .
V gene: TRBV11-3

CDR3 DNA: TGTGCCAGTAGCCGGGGGTGGACCTACGAGCAGTACTTC
CDR3 protein: CASSRGWTYEQYF
J gene: TRBJ2-7
clone size: .
D gene: .
V gene: TRBV19

CDR3 DNA: TGTGCCAGCAGCTTGTTCGGGGGGGTTAGCTATGGCTACACCTTC
CDR3 protein: CASSLFGGVSYGYTF
J gene: TRBJ1-2
clone size: medium-sized
D gene: .
V gene: TRBV11-3

CDR3 DNA: TGTGCCAGCAGCTTCCGGGCCCCGGGGAGCTATGGCTACACCTTC
CDR3 protein: CASSFRAPGSYGYTF
J gene: TRBJ1-2
clone size: medium-sized
D gene: .
V gene: TRBV11-3

CDR3 DNA: TGTGCCAGTAGTATGGGACAGGGGTCCCAAGAGACCCAGTACTTC
CDR3 protein: CASSMGQGSQETQYF
J gene: TRBJ2-5
clone size: .
D gene: TRBD1
V gene: TRBV19

CDR3 DNA: TGCAGCGTGACGCTCGTACCGACAGTAAACTATGGCTACACCTTC
CDR3 protein: CSVTLVPTVNYGYTF
J gene: TRBJ1-2
clone size: .
D gene: .
V gene: TRBV29-1